One and the same sample provided the 2 T cell receptor beta chains below, sequenced in a study of CD8 T cells in ankylosing spondylitis. MiXCR was run by TCRdb on the 5' RACE reads, yielding one entry per CDR3 protein. The sample yields around 210,000 distinct CDR3 sequences, roughly 8.2% seen once. The sample was blood, either unsorted or a sorted T cell fraction (not recorded which). The receptor source for this set is a female donor with ankylosing spondylitis or in good health (not recorded which).

Turning to this clonotype: Just one base apart from a much larger clone, this may be a read error. The chain links TRBV7-6 to TRBJ1-5; D call uncertain. Germline V gene sequence: CDR1 SGHVS, CDR2 FNYEAQ. The CDR3 sequence is 13 residues long. CDR3 in amino acids: CASSLAFNQHQHF. The CDR3 nucleotides are TGTGCCAGCAGCTTAGCATTTAATCAGCACCAGCATTTT.

This clonotype was seen repeatedly, ten times or more. The chain couples TRBV6-6 to TRBJ2-3; TRBD2 agrees at 10 bases. Germline-derived CDR1 and CDR2 are MNHNY and SVGAGI (reference sequence). With 6 bases clipped from V and 3 bases from J, the junction kept 6 bases outside the gene matches. This CDR3 comprises 15 residues. CDR3 sequence (DNA): TGTGCCAGCAGCCCTAGCGGGAGAGGGACAGATACGCAGTATTTT. It specifies CASSPSGRGTDTQYF.